This T cell receptor beta chain was found in a study of blood T cells in healthy people across ages. V was cut by 8 bases and J by 0 bases, with 15 bases left in between. This CDR3 is 15 amino acids long. Germline V CDR1 and CDR2: SNHLY, FYNNEI. Sample-barcoded 5' priming and a J-beta primer mix drove a second PCR of roughly 6 to 12 cycles. MiXCR was run by TCRdb on the 5' RACE reads, yielding one entry per CDR3 protein. The sample lists fewer than 2,000,000 distinct CDR3 sequences; roughly two fifths were seen once. The sample taken for sequencing was blood. V and J are TRBV2 and TRBJ2-3; D not certain. The clonotype comes from a human donor in good health. The CDR3 region has the DNA TGTGCCAGCGGCCTCGATCCATCTAGCACAGATACGCAGTATTTT. As protein: CASGLDPSSTDTQYF.